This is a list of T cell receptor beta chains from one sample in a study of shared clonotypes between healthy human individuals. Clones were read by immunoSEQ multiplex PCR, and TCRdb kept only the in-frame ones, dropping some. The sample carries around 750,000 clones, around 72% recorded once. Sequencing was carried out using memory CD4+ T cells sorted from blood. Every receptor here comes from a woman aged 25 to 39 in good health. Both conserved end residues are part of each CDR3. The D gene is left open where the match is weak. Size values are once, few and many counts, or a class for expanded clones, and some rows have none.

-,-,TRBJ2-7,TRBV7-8,CASSLARAREQYF
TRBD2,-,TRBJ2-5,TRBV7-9,CASNPGLAGQETQYF
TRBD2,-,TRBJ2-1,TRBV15,CATSRVRLAGVNEQFF
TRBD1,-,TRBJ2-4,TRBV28,CASSPPSGQGLAKNIQYF
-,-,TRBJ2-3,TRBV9,CASSVHEKVTQYF
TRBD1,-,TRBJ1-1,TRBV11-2,CASSWRQGENTEAFF
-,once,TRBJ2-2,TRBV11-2,CASSLSLPGELFF
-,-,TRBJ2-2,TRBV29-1,CSVGQGSGELFF
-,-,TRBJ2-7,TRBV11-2,CASGPPVDEQYF
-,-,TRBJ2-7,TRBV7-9,CASSFPGTASYEQYF
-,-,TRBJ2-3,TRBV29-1,CSVAKGDTQYF
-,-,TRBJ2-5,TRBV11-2,CASSYRHQQETQYF
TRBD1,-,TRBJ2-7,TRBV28,CASSLPRRRTGGGHEQYF
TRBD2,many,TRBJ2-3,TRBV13,CASSPPGTSRTDTQYF
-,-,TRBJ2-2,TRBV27,CASLPGTPITNTGELFF
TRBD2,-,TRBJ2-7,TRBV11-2,CASSATGLAGAEQYF
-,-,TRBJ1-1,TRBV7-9,CASSPTVGGLNTEAFF
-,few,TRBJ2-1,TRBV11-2,CASSLAGPYNEQFF
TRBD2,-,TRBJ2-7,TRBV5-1,CASSPPGTSDSYEQYF
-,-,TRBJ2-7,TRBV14,CASSQDLGQPGGPEQYF
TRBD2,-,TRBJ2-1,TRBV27,CASSLSSTSTEQFF
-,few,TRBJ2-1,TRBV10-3,CAVRGADNEQFF
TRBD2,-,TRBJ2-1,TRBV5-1,CASSPRGLAGFSYNEQFF
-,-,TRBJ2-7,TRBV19,CASSTQGTRSSYEQYF
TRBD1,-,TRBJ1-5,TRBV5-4,CASSLQGASNQPQHF
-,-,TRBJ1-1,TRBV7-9,CASSLDRGTGNTEAFF
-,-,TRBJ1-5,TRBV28,CASTNGGAGQPQHF
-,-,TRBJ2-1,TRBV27,CASSSQSGNEQFF
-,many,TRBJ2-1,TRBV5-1,CASSLDSSSYNEQFF
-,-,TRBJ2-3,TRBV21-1,CASSKGSRPRGNTDTQYF
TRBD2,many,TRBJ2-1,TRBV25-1,CASSETGGTDEQFF
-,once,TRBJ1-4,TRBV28,CASIPGGTNEKLFF
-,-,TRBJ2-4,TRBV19,CASSIERTGGSKNIQYF
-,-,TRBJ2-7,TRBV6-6,CASSQDGLSYEQYF
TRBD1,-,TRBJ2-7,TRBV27,CASSPLPGQGISYEQYF
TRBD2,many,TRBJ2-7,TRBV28,CASAPRLANWEQYF
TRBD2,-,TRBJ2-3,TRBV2,CASSEVKTSGASTDTQYF
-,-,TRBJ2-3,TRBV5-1,CASSFSGTQYF
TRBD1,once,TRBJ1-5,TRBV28,CASRRATGVGSNQPQHF
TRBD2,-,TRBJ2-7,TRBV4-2,CASSPGLAGGERFVEQYF
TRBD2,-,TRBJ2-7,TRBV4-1,CASSQPGRGTYEQYF
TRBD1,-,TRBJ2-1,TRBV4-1,CASSHRGGRVGTGSYNEQFF
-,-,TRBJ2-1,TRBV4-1,CASSQGLQNEQFF
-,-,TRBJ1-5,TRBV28,CASSRPTVQPQHF
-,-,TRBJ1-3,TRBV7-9,CASSSPRGTATSGNTIYF
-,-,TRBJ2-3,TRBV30,CAWSVLGASTDTQYF
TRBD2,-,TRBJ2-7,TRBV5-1,CASSLGLAGGREQYF